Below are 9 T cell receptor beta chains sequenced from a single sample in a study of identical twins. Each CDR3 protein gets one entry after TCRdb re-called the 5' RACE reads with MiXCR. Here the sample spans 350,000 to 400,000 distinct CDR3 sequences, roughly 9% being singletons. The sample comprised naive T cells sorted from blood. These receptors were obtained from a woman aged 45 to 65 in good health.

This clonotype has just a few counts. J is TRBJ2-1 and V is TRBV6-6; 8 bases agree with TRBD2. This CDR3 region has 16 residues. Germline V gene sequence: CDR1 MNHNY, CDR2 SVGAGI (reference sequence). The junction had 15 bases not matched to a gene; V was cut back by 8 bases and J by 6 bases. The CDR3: CASFPGGVGFFNEQFF. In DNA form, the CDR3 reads TGTGCCAGCTTCCCCGGGGGGGTCGGCTTCTTCAATGAGCAGTTCTTC.

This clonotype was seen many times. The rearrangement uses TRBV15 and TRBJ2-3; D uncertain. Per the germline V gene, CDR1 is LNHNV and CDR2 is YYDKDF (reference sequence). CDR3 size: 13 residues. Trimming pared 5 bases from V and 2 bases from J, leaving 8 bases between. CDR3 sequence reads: CATSPQITDTQYF. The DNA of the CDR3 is TGTGCCACCAGCCCCCAGATCACAGATACGCAGTATTTT.

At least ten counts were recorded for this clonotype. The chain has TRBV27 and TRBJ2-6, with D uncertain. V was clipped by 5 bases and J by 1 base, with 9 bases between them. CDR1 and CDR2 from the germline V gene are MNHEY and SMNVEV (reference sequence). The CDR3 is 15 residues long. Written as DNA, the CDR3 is TGTGCCAGCAGTCCCCGGCAATCTGGGGCCAACGTCCTGACTTTC. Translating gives CASSPRQSGANVLTF. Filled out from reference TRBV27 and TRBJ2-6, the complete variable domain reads EAQVTQNPRYLITVTGKKLTVTCSQNMNHEYMSWYRQDPGLGLRQIYYSMNVEVTDKGDVPEGYKVSRKEKRNFPLILESPSPNQTSLYFCASSPRQSGANVLTFGAGSRLTVL.

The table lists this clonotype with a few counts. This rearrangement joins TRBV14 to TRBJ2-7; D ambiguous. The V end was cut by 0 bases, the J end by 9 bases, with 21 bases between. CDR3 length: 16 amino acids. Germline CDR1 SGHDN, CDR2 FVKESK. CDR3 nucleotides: TGTGCCAGCAGCCAAGAAGTGTGGGGAAGTATGTCCGGGCAGTACTTC. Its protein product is CASSQEVWGSMSGQYF.

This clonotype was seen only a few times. The CDR3 loop is CASSLAEAANTGELFF. The DNA for the CDR3 is TGTGCCAGCAGCTTGGCGGAGGCCGCGAACACCGGGGAGCTGTTTTTT. The chain carries TRBV7-9 and TRBJ2-2; D might be TRBD2 (5 bases). Germline assignment: CDR1 SEHNR and CDR2 FQNEAQ (reference sequence). This CDR3 comprises 16 residues. V was pared by 3 bases and J by 0 bases, with 11 bases between.

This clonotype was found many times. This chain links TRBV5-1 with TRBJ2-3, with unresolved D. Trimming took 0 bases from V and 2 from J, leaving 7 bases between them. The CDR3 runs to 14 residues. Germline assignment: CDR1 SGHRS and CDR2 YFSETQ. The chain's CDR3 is CASSLEPSTDTQYF. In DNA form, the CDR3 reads TGCGCCAGCAGCTTGGAGCCATCCACAGATACGCAGTATTTT.

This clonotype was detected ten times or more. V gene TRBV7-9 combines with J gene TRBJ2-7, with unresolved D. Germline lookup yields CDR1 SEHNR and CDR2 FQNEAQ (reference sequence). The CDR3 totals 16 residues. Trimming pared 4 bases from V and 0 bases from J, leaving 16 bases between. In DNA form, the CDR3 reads TGTGCCAGCAGCTCACAATGGACCACAAGCTCCTACGAGCAGTACGTC. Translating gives CASSSQWTTSSYEQYV.

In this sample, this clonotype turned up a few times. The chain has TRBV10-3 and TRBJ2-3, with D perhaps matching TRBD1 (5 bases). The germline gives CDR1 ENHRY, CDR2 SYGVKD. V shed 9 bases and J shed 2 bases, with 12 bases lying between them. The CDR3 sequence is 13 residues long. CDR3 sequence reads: CAMADTSTDTQYF. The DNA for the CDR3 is TGTGCCATGGCGGACACTTCCACAGATACGCAGTATTTT.

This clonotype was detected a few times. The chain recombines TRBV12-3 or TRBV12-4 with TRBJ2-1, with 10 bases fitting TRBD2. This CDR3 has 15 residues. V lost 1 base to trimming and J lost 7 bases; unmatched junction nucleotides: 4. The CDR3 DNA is TGTGCCAGCAGTTTAGTCCTAGCGGGAGAGAATGAGCAGTTCTTC. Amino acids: CASSLVLAGENEQFF.